This T cell receptor (beta chain) was documented in a study of T cell therapy after organ transplantation (dated by TCRdb to 2018 to 2020). Context from the whole study: Therapy products were autologous CMV-specific T cells expanded in vitro for 2 to 3 weeks with a peptide pool of 30 HLA class I and II CMV epitopes. Each patient got up to 6 T cell doses, given every 2 weeks, and was then monitored for about seven months after finishing therapy. Of the ten or so patients, eight were classified as clinical responders and two as nonresponders. A median of 1.92 x 10^8 CMV-specific T cells was administered to patients across 2 to 6 intravenous infusions. Long-term post-therapy blood samples were obtained 20 to 29 weeks after therapy was completed. A follow-up TRBV repertoire analysis was performed on an open-label phase I trial of autologous CMV-specific adoptive T cell therapy in solid-organ transplant recipients. Of the approximately ten patients, only 7 or 8 had long-term post-therapy samples available. What the research found in general, with its limitations: Fold change in CD8 clonality after therapy was inversely correlated with pretherapy clonality, suggesting that less biased repertoires were more receptive to remodeling. Marked pretherapy clonal expansions with minimal repertoire change after therapy were observed in nonresponders. The small number of expansions detected in nonresponders may be due to reduced sample coverage caused by poor CD8+ T cell yield. Because the cohort was small, confounders such as concurrent antirejection and antiviral medications could not be assessed. Post-therapy reconstitution appeared to include both transferred clonotypes and endogenous clonotypes not detected in the therapy products.

Read against the paper, the sample's time point label means: 20-29 weeks after completion of therapy. Solid-organ transplant recipients with drug-resistant/recurrent cytomegalovirus were included as patients. Fewer than twelve trial participants were selected for repertoire analysis based on availability of post-therapy peripheral blood mononuclear cells. A BD FACSAria III was used to sort viable CD3+CD8+CD4- lymphocytes from PBMCs. The Qiagen DNeasy Kit was used to extract genomic DNA from sorted cells. Using the immunoSEQ two-step, bias-controlled multiplex PCR assay, TRB CDR3 regions were amplified from genomic DNA. Sequencing of CDR3 libraries was carried out on an Illumina NextSeq 500. Turning to the authors' computational methods: The immunoSEQ Analyzer platform was used for initial alignment and bioinformatics, including bias normalization against synthetic CDR3 analogs. Annotation of V, D and J genes was based on the definitions in the IMGT database. Further TRBV analyses used VDJtools version 1.1.10 and the R package tcR version 2.2.1.11 with default settings. GLIPH analysis was done using default settings in version 1.0. In CDR3 sequences with at least 5 reads, significant changes in clonotype frequency were tested by a 2-sided binomial test with Benjamini-Hochberg correction (alpha = 0.01). Entries here come from immuneACCESS through TCRdb and include only in-frame sequences with V and J called. Some clones fail to appear in such tables; in the studies checked, an unresolved V gene covers under half of the shortfall, and the cause of the remainder is unknown. Clone size and V and J calls were adopted from that table, with D and trimming inferred from the DNA. The sample table contains 15,000 to 20,000 clones; only one count was recorded for 85% of them. Roughly a third of the sample goes to the ten largest clones.

The CDR3 measures 16 amino acids from cysteine to phenylalanine. The CDR3 DNA has 48 bases and is translated from base 1. V is pruned by 2 bases and J by 8 bases, leaving 12 bases of the junction without a gene match. CDR1 and CDR2, looked up from the germline V gene, are MNHEY and SVGAGI. On this clone: This receptor's antigen is unknown. Base qualities are missing; no much larger clone stands one base away.

The sample consisted of CD8+ T cells from blood, taken after autologous CMV-specific T cell therapy. This chain joins TRBV6-5 to TRBJ1-2; TRBD1 aligns with 9 central bases. The origin of this receptor is a human patient who had received a solid organ transplant and had CMV disease. After a transplant, not all T cells may be the patient's own; some may come from the graft donor. The bases read TGTGCCAGCAGTTACGGGACAGGGCCGCATGGATCAGGCTACACCTTC. Translation gives CASSYGTGPHGSGYTF.